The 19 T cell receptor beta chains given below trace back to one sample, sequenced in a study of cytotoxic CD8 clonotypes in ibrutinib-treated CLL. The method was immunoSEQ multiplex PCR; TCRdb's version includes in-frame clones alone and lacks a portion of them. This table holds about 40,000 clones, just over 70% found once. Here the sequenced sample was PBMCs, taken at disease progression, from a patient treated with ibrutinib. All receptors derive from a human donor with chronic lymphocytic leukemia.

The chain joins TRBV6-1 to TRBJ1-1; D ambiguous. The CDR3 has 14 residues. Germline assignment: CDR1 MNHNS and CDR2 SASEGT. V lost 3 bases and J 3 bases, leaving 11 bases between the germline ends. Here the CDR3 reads CASSDRPGDTEAFF. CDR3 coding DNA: TGTGCCAGCAGTGACCGTCCGGGTGACACTGAAGCTTTCTTT.

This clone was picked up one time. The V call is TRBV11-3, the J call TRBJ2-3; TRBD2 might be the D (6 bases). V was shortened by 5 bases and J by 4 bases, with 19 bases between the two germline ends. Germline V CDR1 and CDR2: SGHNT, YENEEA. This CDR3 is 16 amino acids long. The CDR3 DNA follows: TGTGCCAGCAGCCCCCGTTGGGGGGATTTGTCAGATACGCAGTATTTT. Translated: CASSPRWGDLSDTQYF.

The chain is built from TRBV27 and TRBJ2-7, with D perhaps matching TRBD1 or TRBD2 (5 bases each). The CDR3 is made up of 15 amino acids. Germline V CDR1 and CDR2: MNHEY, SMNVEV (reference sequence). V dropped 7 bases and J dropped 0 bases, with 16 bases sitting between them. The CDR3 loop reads CASTPRGHSSYEQYF. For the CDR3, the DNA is TGTGCCAGCACTCCGAGGGGCCACAGCTCCTACGAGCAGTACTTC.

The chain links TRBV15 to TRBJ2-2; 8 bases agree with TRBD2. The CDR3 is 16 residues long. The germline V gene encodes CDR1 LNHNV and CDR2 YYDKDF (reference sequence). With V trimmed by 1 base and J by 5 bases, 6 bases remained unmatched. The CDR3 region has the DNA TGTGCCACCAGCAGAGGAAAAGCGGGAGAGACCGGGGAGCTGTTTTTT. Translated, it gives CATSRGKAGETGELFF. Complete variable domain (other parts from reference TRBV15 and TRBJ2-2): DAMVIQNPRYQVTQFGKPVTLSCSQTLNHNVMYWYQQKSSQAPKLLFHYYDKDFNNEADTPDNFQSRRPNTSFCFLDIRSPGLGDTAMYLCATSRGKAGETGELFFGEGSRLTVL.

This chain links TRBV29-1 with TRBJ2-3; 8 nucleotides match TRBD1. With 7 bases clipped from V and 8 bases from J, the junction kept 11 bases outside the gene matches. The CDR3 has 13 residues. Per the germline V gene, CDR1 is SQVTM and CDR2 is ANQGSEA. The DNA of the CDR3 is TGCAGCGCTACGGACAGGGAGATTGGTACGCAGTATTTT. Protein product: CSATDREIGTQYF.

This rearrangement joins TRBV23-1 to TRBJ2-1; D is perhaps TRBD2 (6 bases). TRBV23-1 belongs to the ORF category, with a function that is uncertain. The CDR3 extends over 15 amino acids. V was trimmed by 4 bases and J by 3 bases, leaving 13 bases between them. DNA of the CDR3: TGCGCCAGCAGTCCGGAACGGACTAACTACAATGAGCAGTTCTTC. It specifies CASSPERTNYNEQFF.

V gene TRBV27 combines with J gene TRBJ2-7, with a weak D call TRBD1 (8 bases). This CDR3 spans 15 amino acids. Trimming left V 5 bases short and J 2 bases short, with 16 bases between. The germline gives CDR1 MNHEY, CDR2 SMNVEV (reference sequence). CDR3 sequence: CASSRYRGGTYEQYF. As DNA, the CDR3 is TGTGCCAGCAGTAGATACAGGGGGGGAACCTACGAGCAGTACTTC.

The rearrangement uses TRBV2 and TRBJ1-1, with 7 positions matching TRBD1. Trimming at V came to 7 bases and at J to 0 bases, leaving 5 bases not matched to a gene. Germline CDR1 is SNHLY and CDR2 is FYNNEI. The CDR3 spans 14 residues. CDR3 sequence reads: CASTPQGMNTEAFF. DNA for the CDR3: TGTGCCAGCACCCCACAGGGGATGAACACTGAAGCTTTCTTT. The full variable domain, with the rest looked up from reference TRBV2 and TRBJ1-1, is EPEVTQTPSHQVTQMGQEVILRCVPISNHLYFYWYRQILGQKVEFLVSFYNNEISEKSEIFDDQFSVERPDGSNFTLKIRSTKLEDSAMYFCASTPQGMNTEAFFGQGTRLTVV.

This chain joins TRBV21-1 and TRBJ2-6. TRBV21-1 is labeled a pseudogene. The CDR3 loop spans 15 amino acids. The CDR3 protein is CASSLQQSRANVLTF. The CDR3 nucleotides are TGTGCCAGCAGCCTACAACAAAGTCGGGCCAACGTCCTGACTTTC.

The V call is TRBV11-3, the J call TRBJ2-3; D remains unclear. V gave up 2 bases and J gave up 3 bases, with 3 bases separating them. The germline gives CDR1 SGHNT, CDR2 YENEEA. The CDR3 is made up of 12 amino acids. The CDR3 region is CASSLTTDTQYF. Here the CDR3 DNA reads TGTGCCAGCAGCTTAACAACAGATACGCAGTATTTT.

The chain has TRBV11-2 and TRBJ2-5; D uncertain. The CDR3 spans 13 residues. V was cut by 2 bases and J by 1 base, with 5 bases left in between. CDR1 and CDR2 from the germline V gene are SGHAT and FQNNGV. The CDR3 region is CASSLRIQETQYF. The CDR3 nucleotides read TGTGCCAGCAGCTTACGGATCCAAGAGACCCAGTACTTC. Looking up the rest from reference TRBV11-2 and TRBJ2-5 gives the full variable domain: EAGVAQSPRYKIIEKRQSVAFWCNPISGHATLYWYQQILGQGPKLLIQFQNNGVVDDSQLPKDRFSAERLKGVDSTLKIQPAKLEDSAVYLCASSLRIQETQYFGPGTRLLVL.

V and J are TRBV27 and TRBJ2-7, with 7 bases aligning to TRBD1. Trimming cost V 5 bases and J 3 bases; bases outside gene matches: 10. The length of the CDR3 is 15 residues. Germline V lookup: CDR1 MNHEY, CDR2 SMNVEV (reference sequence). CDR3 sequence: CASSPAGTEFYEQYF. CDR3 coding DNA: TGTGCCAGCAGTCCTGCCGGGACAGAATTCTACGAGCAGTACTTC.

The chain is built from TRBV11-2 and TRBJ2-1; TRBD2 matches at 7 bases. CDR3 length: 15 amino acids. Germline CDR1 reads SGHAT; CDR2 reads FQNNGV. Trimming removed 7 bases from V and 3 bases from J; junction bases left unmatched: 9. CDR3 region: CASTPSLAVYNEQFF. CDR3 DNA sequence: TGTGCCAGCACCCCTTCCCTAGCGGTCTACAATGAGCAGTTCTTC.

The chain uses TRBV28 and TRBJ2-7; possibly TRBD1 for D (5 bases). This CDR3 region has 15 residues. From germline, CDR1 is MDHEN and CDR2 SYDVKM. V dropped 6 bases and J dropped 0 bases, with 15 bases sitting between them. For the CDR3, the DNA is TGTGCCAGCAGGGGCCTCGGACAAAACTCCTACGAGCAGTACTTC. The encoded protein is CASRGLGQNSYEQYF.

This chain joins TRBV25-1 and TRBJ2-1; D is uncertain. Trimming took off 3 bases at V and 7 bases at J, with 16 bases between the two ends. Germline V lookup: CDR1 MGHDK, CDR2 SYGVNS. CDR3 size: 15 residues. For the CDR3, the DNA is TGTGCCAGCAGTGAGTCCCAGGAACGTTTAAATGAGCAGTTCTTC. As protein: CASSESQERLNEQFF.

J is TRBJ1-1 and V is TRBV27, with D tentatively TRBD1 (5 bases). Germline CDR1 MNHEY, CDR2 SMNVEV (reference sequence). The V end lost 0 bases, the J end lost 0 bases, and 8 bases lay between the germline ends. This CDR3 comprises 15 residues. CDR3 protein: CASSLSGGLNTEAFF. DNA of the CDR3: TGTGCCAGCAGTTTATCTGGGGGGTTGAACACTGAAGCTTTCTTT.

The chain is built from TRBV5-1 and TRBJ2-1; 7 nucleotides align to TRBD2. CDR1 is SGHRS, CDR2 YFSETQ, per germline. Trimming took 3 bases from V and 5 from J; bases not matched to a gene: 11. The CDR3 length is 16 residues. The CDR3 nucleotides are TGCGCCAGCAGCTCGGCGAGGGGAGGGTTCAACAATGAGCAGTTCTTC. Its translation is CASSSARGGFNNEQFF.

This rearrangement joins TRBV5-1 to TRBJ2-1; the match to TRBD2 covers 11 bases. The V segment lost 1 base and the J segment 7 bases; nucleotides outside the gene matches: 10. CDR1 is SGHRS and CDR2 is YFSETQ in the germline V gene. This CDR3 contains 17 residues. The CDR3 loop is CASSLLLAGVTGNEQFF. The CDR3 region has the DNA TGCGCCAGCAGCTTGTTACTAGCGGGGGTCACGGGGAATGAGCAGTTCTTC.

In nucleotides, the CDR3 is TGCGCCAGCAGCTTGAGACGACCCAGGGGGCCCTATGAAACCTACAATGAGCAGTTCTTC. It yields the protein CASSLRRPRGPYETYNEQFF. The J gene is TRBJ2-1, the V gene TRBV5-1, with 8 nucleotides matching TRBD1. Germline V lookup: CDR1 SGHRS, CDR2 YFSETQ. Trimming cost V 1 base and J 2 bases; bases outside gene matches: 17. The CDR3 sequence is 20 residues long. The whole variable domain, filled in from reference TRBV5-1 and TRBJ2-1, reads KAGVTQTPRYLIKTRGQQVTLSCSPISGHRSVSWYQQTPGQGLQFLFEYFSETQRNKGNFPGRFSGRQFSNSRSEMNVSTLELGDSALYLCASSLRRPRGPYETYNEQFFGPGTRLTVL.